The T cell receptor beta chain described here comes from a study of identical twins. TCRdb re-called the 5' RACE reads with MiXCR, one entry per CDR3 protein. The sample lists approximately 630,000 distinct CDR3 sequences, about 7% occurring once. Germline V lookup: CDR1 MGHDK, CDR2 SYGVNS. The CDR3 has 13 residues. The V segment lost 8 bases and the J segment 8 bases; nucleotides outside the gene matches: 5. The donors were all healthy and Caucasian. This clonotype was counted between two and nine times. These data also formed part of another study, on yellow fever vaccine responses in identical twins.

Sequenced: PBMCs. The chain joins TRBV25-1 to TRBJ2-1; TRBD2 matches at 11 bases. This TCR was sampled from a woman between 18 and 29 years old in good health. CDR3 sequence: CASSIAGGDEQFF. DNA of the CDR3: TGTGCCAGCTCAATAGCGGGAGGGGATGAGCAGTTCTTC. Looking up the rest from reference TRBV25-1 and TRBJ2-1 gives the full variable domain: EADIYQTPRYLVIGTGKKITLECSQTMGHDKMYWYQQDPGMELHLIHYSYGVNSTEKGDLSSESTVSRIRTEHFPLTLESARPSHTSQYLCASSIAGGDEQFFGPGTRLTVL.